This T cell receptor beta chain was identified during a study of regulatory T cells in long-lasting Graves disease. The TCR beta library used iRepertoire HTBI primers with Arm-PCR amplification of CDR3. Each CDR3 protein gets one entry after TCRdb re-called the multiplex PCR reads with MiXCR. The repertoire has 600,000 to 650,000 distinct CDR3 sequences, roughly 16% of them found once; the top ten carry under 20%. Time point reported: newly diagnosed GD, antithyroid drugs for less than 3 months. Preparation of the TCR library used RNA extracted from PBMCs. CDR3 size: 12 residues. V dropped 9 bases and J dropped 3 bases, with 11 bases sitting between them. Germline V gene data show CDR1 as MNHNS and CDR2 as SASEGT. This sample was shared with a second study, whose subject was T cells in Graves' hyperthyroidism and ophthalmopathy.

The V call is TRBV6-1, the J call TRBJ1-1; D perhaps matches TRBD1 (6 bases). The source of this sequence is a woman in her 30s with Graves disease. Specimen: peripheral blood mononuclear cells (PBMCs), collected at new diagnosis, from a patient treated with antithyroid drugs. Here the CDR3 reads CASTGRDTEAFF. In nucleotides, the CDR3 is TGTGCCAGTACAGGGAGGGACACTGAAGCTTTCTTT.